This T cell receptor (beta chain) was profiled in a study of blood T cell repertoires in COVID-19. Sequencing used immunoSEQ multiplex PCR; TCRdb keeps in-frame clones, though not all of them. The sample has 250,000 or so clones; approximately 89% are singletons. This clone was observed a handful of times. Across 24 US areas, participants ranged in age from about 18 to 90 years. The receptor's source is a woman between 18 and 29 years old who had recovered from COVID-19. Sample: PBMCs or T cells enriched from blood (not recorded which).

The CDR3 DNA reads as TGTGCCAGCAGCCTAGTGGACTCGGAGAACTATGGCTACACCTTC. It translates to CASSLVDSENYGYTF. The chain carries TRBV7-9 and TRBJ1-2; D is ambiguous. The ends were cut back, 5 bases at V and 2 bases at J, with 15 bases in the middle. This CDR3 comprises 15 residues. Germline V CDR1 and CDR2: SEHNR, FQNEAQ (reference sequence). The variable domain in full, completed from reference TRBV7-9 and TRBJ1-2, reads DTGVSQNPRHKITKRGQNVTFRCDPISEHNRLYWYRQTLGQGPEFLTYFQNEAQLEKSRLLSDRFSAERPKGSFSTLEIQRTEQGDSAMYLCASSLVDSENYGYTFGSGTRLTVV.